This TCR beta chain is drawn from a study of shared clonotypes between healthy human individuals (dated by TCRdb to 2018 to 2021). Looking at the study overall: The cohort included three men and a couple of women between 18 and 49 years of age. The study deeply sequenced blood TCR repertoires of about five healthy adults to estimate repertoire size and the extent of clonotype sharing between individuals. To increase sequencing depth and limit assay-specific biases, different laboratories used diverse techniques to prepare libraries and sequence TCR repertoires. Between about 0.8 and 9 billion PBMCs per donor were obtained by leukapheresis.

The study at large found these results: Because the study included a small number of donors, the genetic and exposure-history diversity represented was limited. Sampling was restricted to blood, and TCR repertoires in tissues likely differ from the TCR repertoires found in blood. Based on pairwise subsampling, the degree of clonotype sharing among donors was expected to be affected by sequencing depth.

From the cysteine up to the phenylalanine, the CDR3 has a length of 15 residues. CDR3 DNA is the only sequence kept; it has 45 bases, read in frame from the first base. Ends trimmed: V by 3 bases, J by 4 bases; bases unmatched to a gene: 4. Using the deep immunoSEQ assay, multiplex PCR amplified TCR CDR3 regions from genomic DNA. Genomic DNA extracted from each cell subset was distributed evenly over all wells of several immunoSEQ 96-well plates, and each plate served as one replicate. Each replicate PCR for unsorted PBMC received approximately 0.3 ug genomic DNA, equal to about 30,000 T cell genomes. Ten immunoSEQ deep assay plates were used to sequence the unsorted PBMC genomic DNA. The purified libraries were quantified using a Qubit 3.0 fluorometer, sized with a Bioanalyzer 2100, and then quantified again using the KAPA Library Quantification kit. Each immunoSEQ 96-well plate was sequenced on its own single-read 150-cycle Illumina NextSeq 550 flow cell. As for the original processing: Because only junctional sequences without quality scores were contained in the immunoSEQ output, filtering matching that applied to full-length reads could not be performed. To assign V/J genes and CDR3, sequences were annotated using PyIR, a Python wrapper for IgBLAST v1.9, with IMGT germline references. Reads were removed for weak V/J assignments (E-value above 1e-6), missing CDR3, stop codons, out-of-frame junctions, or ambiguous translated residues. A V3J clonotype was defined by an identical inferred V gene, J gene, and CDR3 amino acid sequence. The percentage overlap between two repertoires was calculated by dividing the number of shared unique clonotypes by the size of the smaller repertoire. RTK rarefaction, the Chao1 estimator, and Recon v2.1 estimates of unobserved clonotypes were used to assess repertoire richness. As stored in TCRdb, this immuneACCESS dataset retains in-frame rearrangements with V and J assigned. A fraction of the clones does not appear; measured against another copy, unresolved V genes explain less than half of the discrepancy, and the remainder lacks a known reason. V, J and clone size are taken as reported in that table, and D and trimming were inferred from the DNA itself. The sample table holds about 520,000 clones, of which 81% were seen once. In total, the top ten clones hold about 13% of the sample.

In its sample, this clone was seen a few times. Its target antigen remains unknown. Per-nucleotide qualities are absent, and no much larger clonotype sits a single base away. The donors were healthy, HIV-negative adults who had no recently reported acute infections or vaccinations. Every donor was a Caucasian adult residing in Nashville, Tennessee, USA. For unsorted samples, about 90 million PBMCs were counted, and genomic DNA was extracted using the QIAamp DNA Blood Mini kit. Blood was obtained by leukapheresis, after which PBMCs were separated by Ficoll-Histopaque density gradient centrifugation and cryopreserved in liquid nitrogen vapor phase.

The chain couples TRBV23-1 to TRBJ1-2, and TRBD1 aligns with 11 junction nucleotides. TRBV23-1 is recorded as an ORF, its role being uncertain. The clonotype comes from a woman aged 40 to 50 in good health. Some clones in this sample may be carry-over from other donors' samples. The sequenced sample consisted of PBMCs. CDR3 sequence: CASSHRDRGFYGYTF. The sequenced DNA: TGCGCCAGCAGTCATAGGGACAGGGGGTTCTATGGCTACACCTTC.